This T cell receptor (beta chain) was recovered during a study of blood T cell repertoires in COVID-19. Study context: PBMCs, B-cell-depleted T cells, or T cells were the source of the cDNA or gDNA that made up the material.

V was clipped by 3 bases and J by 5 bases, with 8 bases between them. Per germline, CDR1 ENHRY and CDR2 SYGVKD. CDR3 length: 13 residues. Per the authors' pipeline: Estimates of nucleated cell counts were drawn from the amplification of reference gene primers. The assay was immunoSEQ multiplex PCR, and TCRdb's table has in-frame clones only and misses some. Clone size and the V and J calls come from that table; the DNA yielded D and trimming. This table has around 100,000 clones, 90% appearing once. Sample: peripheral blood. This sequence was found in a man between 45 and 60 years old with acute or convalescent COVID-19. The chain combines TRBV10-3 with TRBJ2-1; D call uncertain. The DNA of the CDR3 is TGTGCCATCAGTGATTTCAGGAACAATGAGCAGTTCTTC. This codes for CAISDFRNNEQFF.